The T cell receptor (beta chain) under discussion was sequenced for a study of vaccination effects on CD4 cells after COVID-19. Study overall: Samples were taken post-vaccine, and their median timing was 72 days after the second dose. Some 2 million PBMC were seeded per well and grown in the presence of about 9.6 IU/ml IL-2 and about 10 ug/ml peptides.

After more than 8 days in culture, the CD4+ T cells were isolated. Participants received two doses of either the BNT162b2 or mRNA-1273 vaccine. As for this clone: As yet, its antigen is unknown.

There are 14 residues in the CDR3. Trimming removed 4 bases from V and 3 bases from J, with 10 bases in between. Germline V gene sequence: CDR1 MNHEY, CDR2 SVGAGI. The method was immunoSEQ multiplex PCR; TCRdb's version includes in-frame clones alone and lacks a portion of them. The sample consists of more than 60,000 clones, roughly 74% of them appearing once. This TCR derives from a human donor who received a COVID-19 vaccine. The gene calls are TRBV6-5 and TRBJ1-5; D is perhaps TRBD1 (6 bases). The sequenced sample was CD4+ T cells from PBMCs cultured without peptide, obtained after COVID-19 vaccination. The CDR3 DNA sequence: TGTGCCAGCAGTTCAAGGACAGTCAATCAGCCCCAGCATTTT. Translation: CASSSRTVNQPQHF.